This passage covers 14 T cell receptor beta chains from one sample sequenced in a study of blood T cell repertoires in COVID-19. Produced via immunoSEQ multiplex PCR; TCRdb's table is partial and in-frame only. The sample has about 170,000 clones, 84% seen once. The specimen sequenced was peripheral blood. Receptors originate from a human donor with acute or convalescent COVID-19. The donor label of this sample is uncertain.

The J gene is TRBJ1-6, the V gene TRBV5-1; no reliable D call. The CDR3 contains 14 residues. Germline assignment: CDR1 SGHRS and CDR2 YFSETQ. V lost 0 bases to trimming and J lost 8 bases, with 9 bases between them. The CDR3 sequence is CASSLGDGDSPLHF. Written as DNA, the CDR3 is TGCGCCAGCAGCTTGGGAGACGGAGATTCACCCCTCCACTTT.

The rearrangement links TRBV5-1 to TRBJ2-3; D remains unclear. There are 14 residues in the CDR3. Trimming shortened V by 4 bases and J by 1 base, and 10 bases separated the two germline ends. CDR1 and CDR2 from the germline V gene are SGHRS and YFSETQ. The CDR3 DNA reads as TGCGCCAGCAGCCCGCTGACTGGCACAGATACGCAGTATTTT. Amino acid sequence: CASSPLTGTDTQYF.

V usage is TRBV5-8 and J usage is TRBJ1-1, with D perhaps TRBD1 (5 bases). The CDR3 totals 14 residues. V lost 0 bases and J 4 bases, leaving 10 bases between the germline ends. Germline CDR1 is SGHTS and CDR2 is YDEGEE. In DNA form, the CDR3 reads TGTGCCAGCAGCTTGGGGGACTCAGGCACTGAAGCTTTCTTT. This sequence encodes CASSLGDSGTEAFF.

The chain uses TRBV28 and TRBJ1-4, with TRBD1 as a possible D gene (6 bases). There are 18 residues in the CDR3. V lost 5 bases and J lost 7, with 26 bases in between. Germline-derived CDR1 and CDR2 are MDHEN and SYDVKM. The CDR3 DNA follows: TGTGCCAGCAGTATCCCCACACCGGACAGTTATCATGGTGAAAAACTGTTTTTT. Its translation: CASSIPTPDSYHGEKLFF.

A remark on this clone: The sample contains more than one DNA sequence encoding this CDR3. V gene TRBV5-1 combines with J gene TRBJ2-7, with TRBD1 matching 9 bases. In germline, CDR1 is SGHRS, CDR2 YFSETQ. The trim removed 4 bases at V and 3 bases at J, leaving 5 bases unmatched. This CDR3 comprises 14 residues. DNA for the CDR3: TGCGCCAGCAGCCCACCGGGACAGGGCTACGAGCAGTACTTC. Translating it yields CASSPPGQGYEQYF.

The V gene is TRBV6-4, the J gene TRBJ2-1; D may be TRBD2 (5 bases). V was cut by 3 bases and J by 9 bases, with 9 bases left in between. Germline V lookup: CDR1 MRHNA, CDR2 SNTAGT. The CDR3 is 12 amino acids. CDR3: CASSDEGFEQFF. In DNA form, the CDR3 reads TGTGCCAGCAGTGATGAGGGATTTGAGCAGTTCTTC.

The CDR3 DNA reads TGTGCCAGCAGCGAGGGGGCGACCCAGTACTTC. Protein: CASSEGATQYF. V is TRBV3-1 (or the pseudogene TRBV3-2) and J is TRBJ2-5; 7 bases map to TRBD1. V gave up 5 bases and J gave up 7 bases; unmatched junction bases: 1. In germline, CDR1 is LGHDT, CDR2 YNNKEL (reference sequence). The CDR3 extends over 11 amino acids.

V gene TRBV3-1 (or the pseudogene TRBV3-2) combines with J gene TRBJ1-6, with 8 bases lining up with TRBD1. J gave up 7 bases and V 4 bases, and 6 bases lay outside the gene matches. Germline assignment: CDR1 LGHDT and CDR2 YNNKEL (reference sequence). CDR3 length: 15 amino acids. Here the CDR3 reads CASSLGTGGNSPLHF. In nucleotides, the CDR3 is TGTGCCAGCAGCCTGGGGACAGGAGGGAATTCACCCCTCCACTTT.

The chain joins TRBV5-6 to TRBJ1-2; 8 nucleotides agree with TRBD1. Germline lookup yields CDR1 SGHDT and CDR2 YYEEEE. V gave up 0 bases and J gave up 5 bases; unmatched junction bases: 12. The CDR3 length is 17 residues. The CDR3 region has the DNA TGTGCCAGCAGCTTGGCGGGACAGGCCGTATTCTTTTATGGCTACACCTTC. Encoded protein: CASSLAGQAVFFYGYTF.

This clone was detected once. The chain links TRBV3-1 (or the pseudogene TRBV3-2) to TRBJ1-5, with TRBD1 matching over 8 bases. Germline assignment: CDR1 LGHDT and CDR2 YNNKEL (reference sequence). With V trimmed by 3 bases and J by 5 bases, 9 bases remained unmatched. The CDR3 totals 16 residues. The CDR3 sequence is CASSHSRTGSYQPQHF. Written as DNA, the CDR3 is TGTGCCAGCAGCCATTCTAGGACAGGGAGCTATCAGCCCCAGCATTTT.

This sequence joins TRBV4-1 and TRBJ1-1; TRBD1 might be the D (6 bases). This CDR3 spans 12 amino acids. The germline V gene encodes CDR1 MGHRA and CDR2 YSYEKL. V was shortened by 2 bases and J by 8 bases, with 9 bases between the two germline ends. Here the CDR3 reads CASSQRQGEAFF. CDR3 DNA: TGCGCCAGCAGCCAACGTCAGGGGGAAGCTTTCTTT.

The CDR3 protein is CASRSGGQETQYF. DNA of the CDR3: TGTGCCTCCCGTAGCGGGGGCCAAGAGACCCAGTACTTC. The chain joins TRBV6-5 to TRBJ2-5, with 9 nucleotides matching TRBD2. The CDR3 length is 13 residues. The J segment lost 1 base and the V segment lost 11 bases, leaving 5 bases of the junction unmatched. CDR1 is MNHEY, CDR2 SVGAGI, per germline.

This chain uses TRBV28 with TRBJ2-1; TRBD1 matches at 9 bases. Germline CDR1 MDHEN, CDR2 SYDVKM. V lost 3 bases to trimming and J lost 4 bases; unmatched junction nucleotides: 16. The CDR3 loop spans 19 amino acids. DNA for the CDR3: TGTGCCAGCAGTTTTATGAGAGGTGGCGACAGGGGGTTTTACAATGAGCAGTTCTTC. Its protein product is CASSFMRGGDRGFYNEQFF.

The rearrangement joins TRBV2 to TRBJ1-5; perhaps TRBD1 as D (5 bases). The length of the CDR3 is 12 residues. The V end lost 7 bases, the J end lost 10 bases, and 14 bases lay between the germline ends. Germline loops: CDR1 SNHLY, CDR2 FYNNEI. CDR3 DNA sequence: TGTGCCAGCACGGGGGAGGGTCGACCCCAGCATTTT. This encodes CASTGEGRPQHF.